This TCR beta chain is drawn from a study of T cell responses to AZD1222 COVID-19 vaccine. Profiled with immunoSEQ multiplex PCR; TCRdb holds only in-frame clones, not every one. This sample carries approximately 100,000 clones, under 95% of them seen once, and the ten largest clones take approximately 1.1%. Study-wide points: Repertoire collection took place solely once the T cell response had peaked.

With respect to this clone: The antigen remains undetermined.

The sequence was obtained from an adult in good health. The sequences come from peripheral blood, collected on day 0 of AZD1222 vaccination.

CDR3 DNA: TGTGCCAGCAGTTACAGTTTGGGGGAATCGGGGAAGGGCAATCAGCCCCAGCATTTT. Residues: CASSYSLGESGKGNQPQHF. The J gene is TRBJ1-5, the V gene TRBV6-2 or TRBV6-3; possibly TRBD1 for D (5 bases). Germline CDR1 reads MNHEY; CDR2 reads SVGEGT. V lost 2 bases and J 2 bases, leaving 22 bases between the germline ends. This CDR3 spans 19 amino acids.